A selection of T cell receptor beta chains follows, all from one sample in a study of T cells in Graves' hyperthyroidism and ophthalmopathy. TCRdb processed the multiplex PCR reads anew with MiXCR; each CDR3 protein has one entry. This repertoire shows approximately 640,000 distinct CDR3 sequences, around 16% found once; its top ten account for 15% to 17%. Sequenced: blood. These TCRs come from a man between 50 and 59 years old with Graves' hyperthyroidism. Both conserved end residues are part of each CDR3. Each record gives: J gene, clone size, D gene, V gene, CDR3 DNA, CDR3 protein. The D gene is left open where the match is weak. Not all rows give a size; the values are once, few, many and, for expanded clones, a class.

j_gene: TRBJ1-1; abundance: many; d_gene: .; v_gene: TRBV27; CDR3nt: TGTGCCAGCAGTTTGGGGGAACGGGGGCCTGAAGCTTTCTTT; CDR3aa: CASSLGERGPEAFF
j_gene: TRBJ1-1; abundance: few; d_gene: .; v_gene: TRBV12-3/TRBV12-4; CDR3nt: TGTGCCAGCAGCGCTAGAGGGACGGCAAACACTGAAGCTTTCTTT; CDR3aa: CASSARGTANTEAFF
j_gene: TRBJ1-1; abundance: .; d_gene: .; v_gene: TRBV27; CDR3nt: TGTGCCAGCAGTTTAGTTTGGGGTTCGGGTGAAGCTTTCTTT; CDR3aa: CASSLVWGSGEAFF
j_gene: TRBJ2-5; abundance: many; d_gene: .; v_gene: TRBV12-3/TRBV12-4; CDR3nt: TGTGCCAGCAGTTTTTTCCTGTACCAAGAGACCCAGTACTTC; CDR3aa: CASSFFLYQETQYF
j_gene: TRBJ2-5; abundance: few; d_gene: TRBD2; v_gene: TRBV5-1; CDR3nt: TGCGCCAGCAGCTTAACGGGAGGTCTCCAAGAGACCCAGTACTTC; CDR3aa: CASSLTGGLQETQYF
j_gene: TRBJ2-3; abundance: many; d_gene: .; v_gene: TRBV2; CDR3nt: TGTGCCAGCAGTGCCGGATCAGATACGCAGTATTTT; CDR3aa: CASSAGSDTQYF
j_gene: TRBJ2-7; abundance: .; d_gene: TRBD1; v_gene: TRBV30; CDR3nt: TGTGCCTGGAGACAGGGGATAGGTGAGCAGTACTTC; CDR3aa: CAWRQGIGEQYF
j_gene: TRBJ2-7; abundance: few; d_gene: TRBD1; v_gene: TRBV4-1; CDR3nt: TGCGCCAGCAGCCAACCCAACAGGGGCTACGAGCAGTACTTC; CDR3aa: CASSQPNRGYEQYF
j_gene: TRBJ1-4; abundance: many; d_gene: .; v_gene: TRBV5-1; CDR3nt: TGCGCCAGCAGCTTCGGACGAGCGGAAGAAAAACTGTTTTTT; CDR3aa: CASSFGRAEEKLFF
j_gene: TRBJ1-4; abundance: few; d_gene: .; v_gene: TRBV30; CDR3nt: TGTGCCTGGAGTGAATATCGAGGGGTTGAAAAACTGTTTTTT; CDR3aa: CAWSEYRGVEKLFF
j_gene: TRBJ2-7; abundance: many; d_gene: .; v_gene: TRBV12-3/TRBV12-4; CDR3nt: TGTGCCAGCAGTTTGGGCAGGCTAACGTCCTACGAGCAGTACTTC; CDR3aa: CASSLGRLTSYEQYF
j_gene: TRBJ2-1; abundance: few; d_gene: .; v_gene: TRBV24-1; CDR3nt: TGTGCCACCAGTGACCCTGTACGAGAGCAGTTCTTC; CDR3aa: CATSDPVREQFF
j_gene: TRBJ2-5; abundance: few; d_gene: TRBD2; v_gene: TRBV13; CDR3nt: TGTGCCAGCAGCCCGGGTTGGTTAGCGGGAAGACAAGAGACCCAGTACTTC; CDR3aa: CASSPGWLAGRQETQYF
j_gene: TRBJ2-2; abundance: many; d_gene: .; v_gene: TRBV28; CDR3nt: TGTGCCAGCAGTTTACAGGCGTGGAACACCGGGGAGCTGTTTTTT; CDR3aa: CASSLQAWNTGELFF
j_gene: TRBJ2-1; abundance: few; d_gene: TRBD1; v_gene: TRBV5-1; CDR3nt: TGCGCCAGCAGCTCGGGGACAGGGGGTCCCTACAATGAGCAGTTCTTC; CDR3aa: CASSSGTGGPYNEQFF
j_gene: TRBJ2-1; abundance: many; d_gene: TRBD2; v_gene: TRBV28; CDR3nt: TGTGCCAGCAGTTTATATCTAGCGGGAGTAATGGGCTACAATGAGCAGTTCTTC; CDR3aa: CASSLYLAGVMGYNEQFF
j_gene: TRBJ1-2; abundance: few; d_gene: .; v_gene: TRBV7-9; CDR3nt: TGTGCCACCTTAGACAGGATTAACTATGGCTACACCTTC; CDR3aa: CATLDRINYGYTF
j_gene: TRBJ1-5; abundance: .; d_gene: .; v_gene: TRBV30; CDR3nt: TGTGCCTGGAGTTCCGAGGTACTGAGTGGCAATCAGCCCCAGCATTTT; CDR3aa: CAWSSEVLSGNQPQHF
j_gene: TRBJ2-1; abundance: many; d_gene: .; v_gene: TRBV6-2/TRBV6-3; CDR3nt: TGTGCCAGCAGTTTGCGGGATAGCACTATCAATGAGCAGTTCTTC; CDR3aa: CASSLRDSTINEQFF
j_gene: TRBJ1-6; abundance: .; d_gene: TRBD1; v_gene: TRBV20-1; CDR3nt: TGCAGTGCCATGACAGGGCTTAATAATTCACCCCTCCACTTT; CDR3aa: CSAMTGLNNSPLHF
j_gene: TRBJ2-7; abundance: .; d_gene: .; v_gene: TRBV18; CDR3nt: TGTGCCAGCTCACAGGCCAGGGGCTCCTACGAGCAGTACTTC; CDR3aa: CASSQARGSYEQYF
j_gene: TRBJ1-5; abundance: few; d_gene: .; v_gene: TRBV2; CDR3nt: TGTGCCAGCGGACGGCTTAGCAATCAGCCCCAGCATTTT; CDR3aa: CASGRLSNQPQHF
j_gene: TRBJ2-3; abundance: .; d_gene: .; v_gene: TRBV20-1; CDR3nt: TGCAGTGCTAGAGATTTAGAGGGGACCCTCACAGATACGCAGTATTTT; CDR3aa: CSARDLEGTLTDTQYF
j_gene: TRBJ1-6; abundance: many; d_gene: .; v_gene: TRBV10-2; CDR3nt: TGCGCCAGCACCAGACAAACCTATAATTCACCCCTCCACTTT; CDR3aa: CASTRQTYNSPLHF
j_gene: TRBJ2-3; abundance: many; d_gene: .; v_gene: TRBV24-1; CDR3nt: TGTGCCACCAGTGTGAGGACAAGTAATACGCAGTATTTT; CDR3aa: CATSVRTSNTQYF
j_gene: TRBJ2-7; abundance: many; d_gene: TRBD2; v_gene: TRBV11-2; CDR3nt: TGTGCCAGCAGCCCCCAGCGCGGGGGCGAGCAGTACTTC; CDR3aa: CASSPQRGGEQYF
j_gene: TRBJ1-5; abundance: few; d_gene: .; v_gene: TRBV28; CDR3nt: TGTGCCAGCAGTAAACAGCCTTCCTATAGCAATCAGCCCCAGCATTTT; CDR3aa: CASSKQPSYSNQPQHF
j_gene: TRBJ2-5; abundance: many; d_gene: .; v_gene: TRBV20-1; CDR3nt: TGCAGTGCATGGAGAGGACAGACTCAAGAGACCCAGTACTTC; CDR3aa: CSAWRGQTQETQYF
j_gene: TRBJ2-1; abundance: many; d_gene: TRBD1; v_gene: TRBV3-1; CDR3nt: TGTGCCAGCAGCCATGCCCCAGGGGGAGATGAGCAGTTCTTC; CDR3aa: CASSHAPGGDEQFF
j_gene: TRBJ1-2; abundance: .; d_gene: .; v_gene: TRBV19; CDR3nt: TGTGCCAGTAGTGAAGGACGGGGCTATGGCTACACCTTC; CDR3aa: CASSEGRGYGYTF
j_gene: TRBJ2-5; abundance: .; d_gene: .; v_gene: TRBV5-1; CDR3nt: TGCGCCAGCAGCTCCGAAGGGTTCCGGTACAACTCCCCGGGACGACAAGAGACCCAGTACTTC; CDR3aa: CASSSEGFRYNSPGRQETQYF
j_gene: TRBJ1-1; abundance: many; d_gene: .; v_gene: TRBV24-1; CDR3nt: TGTGCCACCAGTGATTCAACAGGGTACACTGAAGCTTTCTTT; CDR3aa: CATSDSTGYTEAFF
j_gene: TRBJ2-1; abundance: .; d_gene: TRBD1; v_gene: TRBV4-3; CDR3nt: TGCGCCAGCAGCCAACAGACAGGGGGGGATGAGCAGTTCTTC; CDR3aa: CASSQQTGGDEQFF
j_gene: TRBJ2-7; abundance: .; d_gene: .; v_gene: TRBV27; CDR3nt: TGTGCCAGCAGCCCGTTGGGGGAAGGCTACGAGCGGTACTTC; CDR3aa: CASSPLGEGYERYF
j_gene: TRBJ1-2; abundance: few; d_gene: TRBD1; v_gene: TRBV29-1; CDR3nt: TGCAGCGTAAGGACAGGGAGTAACTATGGCTACACCTTC; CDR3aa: CSVRTGSNYGYTF
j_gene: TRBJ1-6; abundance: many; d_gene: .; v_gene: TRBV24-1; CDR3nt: TGTGCCACCAGGGGGGTAATCAATTCACCCCTCCACTTT; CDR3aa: CATRGVINSPLHF
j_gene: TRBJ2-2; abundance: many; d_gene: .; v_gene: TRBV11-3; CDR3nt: TGTGCCAGCAGCCCAACACAGGGGAACACCGGGGAGCTGTTTTTT; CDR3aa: CASSPTQGNTGELFF
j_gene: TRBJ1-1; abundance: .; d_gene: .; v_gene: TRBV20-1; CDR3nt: TGCAGTGCTAGAGATCAGCACCTGAACACTGAAGCTTTCTTT; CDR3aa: CSARDQHLNTEAFF
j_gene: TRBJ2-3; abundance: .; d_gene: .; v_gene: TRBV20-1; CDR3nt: TGCAGTGCTAGGTCGTTTGCAGGGGCGGTTGGCACAGATACGCAGTATTTT; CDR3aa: CSARSFAGAVGTDTQYF
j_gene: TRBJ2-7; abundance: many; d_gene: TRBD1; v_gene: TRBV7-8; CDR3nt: TGTGCCAGCAGCACCTCGACAGGGTACGAGCAGTACTTC; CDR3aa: CASSTSTGYEQYF
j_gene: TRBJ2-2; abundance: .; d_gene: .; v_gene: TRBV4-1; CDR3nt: TGCGCCAGCAACCAACTGACAGAGAACACCGGGGAGCTGTTTTTT; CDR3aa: CASNQLTENTGELFF
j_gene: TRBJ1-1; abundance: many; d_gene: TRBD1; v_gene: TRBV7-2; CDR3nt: TGTGCCAGCAGCTACACAGGGGGCTTCACTGAAGCTTTCTTT; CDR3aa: CASSYTGGFTEAFF
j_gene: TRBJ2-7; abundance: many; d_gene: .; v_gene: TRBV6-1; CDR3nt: TGTGCCAGCAGTCCGAGTCAATGGGCCTACGAGCAGTACTTC; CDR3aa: CASSPSQWAYEQYF
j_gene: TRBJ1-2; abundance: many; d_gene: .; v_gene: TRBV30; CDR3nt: TGTGCCTGGAGTTATTACGACAGGTCTACGGATGGCTACACCTTC; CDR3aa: CAWSYYDRSTDGYTF
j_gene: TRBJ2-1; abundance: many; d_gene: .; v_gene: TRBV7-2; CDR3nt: TGTGCCAGCAGCTTACCCAGGGGGGCGGGAGGCCCCTACAATGAGCAGTTCTTC; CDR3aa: CASSLPRGAGGPYNEQFF
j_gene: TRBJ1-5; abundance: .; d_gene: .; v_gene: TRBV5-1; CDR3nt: TGCGCCAGCAGCTCTACGTTAGGTCAGCCCCACCATTTT; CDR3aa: CASSSTLGQPHHF
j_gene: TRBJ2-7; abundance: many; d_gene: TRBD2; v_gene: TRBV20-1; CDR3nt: TGCAGTGCGTTGGGGACTAGCGGGAGCTCCTACGAGCAGTACTTC; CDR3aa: CSALGTSGSSYEQYF
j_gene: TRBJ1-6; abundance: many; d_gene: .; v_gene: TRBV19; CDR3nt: TGTGCCAGTAGCACTGGTGGGCAGAATTCACCCCTCCACTTT; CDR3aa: CASSTGGQNSPLHF
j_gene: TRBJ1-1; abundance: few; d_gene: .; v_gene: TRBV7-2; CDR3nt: TGTGCCAGCAGCCTGTATCTGAGCACTGAAGCTTTCTTT; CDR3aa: CASSLYLSTEAFF
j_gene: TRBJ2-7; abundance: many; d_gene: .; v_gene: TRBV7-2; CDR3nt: TGTGCCAGCAGCATAACCCCCGGGACTCAATACGAGCAGTACTTC; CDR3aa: CASSITPGTQYEQYF
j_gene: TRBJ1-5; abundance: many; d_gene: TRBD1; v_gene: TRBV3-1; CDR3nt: TGTGCCAGCAGCCATGCAGGGGGCTCTCAGCCCCAGCATTTT; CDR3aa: CASSHAGGSQPQHF
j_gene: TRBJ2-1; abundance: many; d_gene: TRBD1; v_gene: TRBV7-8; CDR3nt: TGTGCCAGCAGCTTGACAGGGAAGAAGGAGCAGTTCTTC; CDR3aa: CASSLTGKKEQFF
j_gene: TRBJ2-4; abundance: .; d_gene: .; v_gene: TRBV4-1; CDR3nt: TGCGCCAGTACTACAGTGGGGGCCAAAAACATTCAGTACTTC; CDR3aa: CASTTVGAKNIQYF
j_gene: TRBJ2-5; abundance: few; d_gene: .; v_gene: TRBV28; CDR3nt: TGTGCCAGCAGTTCGCGAACCCGGGACGGGAGGACCCAGTACTTC; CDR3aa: CASSSRTRDGRTQYF
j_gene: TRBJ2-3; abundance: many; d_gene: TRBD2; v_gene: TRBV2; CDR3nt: TGTGCCAGCAACCGGCGGGAGCGGTTCACAGATACGCAGTATTTT; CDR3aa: CASNRRERFTDTQYF
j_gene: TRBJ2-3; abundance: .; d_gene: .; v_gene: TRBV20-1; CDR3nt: TGCAGTGCCGTACTACGCAGGGCCTCCACAGATACGCAGTATTTT; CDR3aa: CSAVLRRASTDTQYF
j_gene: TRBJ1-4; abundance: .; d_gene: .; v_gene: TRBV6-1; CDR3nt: TGTGCCAGCAGAGAGGACAGCACAAATGAAAAACTGTTTTTT; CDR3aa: CASREDSTNEKLFF